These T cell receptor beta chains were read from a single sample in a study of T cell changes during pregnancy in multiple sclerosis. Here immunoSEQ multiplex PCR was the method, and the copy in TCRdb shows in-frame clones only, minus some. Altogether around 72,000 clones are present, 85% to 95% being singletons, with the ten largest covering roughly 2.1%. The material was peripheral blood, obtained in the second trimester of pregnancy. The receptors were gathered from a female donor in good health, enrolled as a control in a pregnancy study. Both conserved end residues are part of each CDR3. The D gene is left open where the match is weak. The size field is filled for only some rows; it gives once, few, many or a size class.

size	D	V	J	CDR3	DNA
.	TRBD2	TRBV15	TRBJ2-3	CATSRAGGDTQYF	TGTGCCACCAGCAGAGCGGGGGGAGATACGCAGTATTTT
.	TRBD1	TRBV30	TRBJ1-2	CACEGARGYGYTF	TGTGCCTGTGAGGGGGCCAGAGGCTATGGCTACACCTTC
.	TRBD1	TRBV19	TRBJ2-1	CASSTSGTGQFF	TGTGCCAGTAGTACCTCCGGGACAGGGCAGTTCTTC
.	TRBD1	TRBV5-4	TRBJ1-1	CASSQAGGRDTEAFF	TGTGCCAGCAGCCAGGCAGGGGGTCGGGACACTGAAGCTTTCTTT
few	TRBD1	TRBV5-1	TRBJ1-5	CASSLTGTGNQPQHF	TGCGCCAGCAGCTTGACCGGGACAGGCAATCAGCCCCAGCATTTT
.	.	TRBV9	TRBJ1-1	CASSPAEGSITEAFF	TGTGCCAGCAGCCCCGCGGAGGGCTCAATCACTGAAGCTTTCTTT
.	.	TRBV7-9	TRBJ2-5	CASSPGGGRETQYF	TGTGCCAGCAGCCCAGGAGGGGGCCGAGAGACCCAGTACTTC
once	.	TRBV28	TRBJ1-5	CASSFNGGLNQPQHF	TGTGCCAGCAGTTTTAACGGTGGGCTCAATCAGCCCCAGCATTTT
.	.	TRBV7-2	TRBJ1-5	CASSSSTGLGQPQHF	TGTGCCAGCAGCTCCTCGACAGGCTTGGGTCAGCCCCAGCATTTT
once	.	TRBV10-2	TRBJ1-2	CASSSTGVDGYTF	TGCGCCAGCAGTTCAACCGGGGTAGATGGCTACACCTTC
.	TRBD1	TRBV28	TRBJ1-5	CASSSLDRYDQPQHF	TGTGCCAGTTCCTCCCTGGACAGGTATGATCAGCCCCAGCATTTT
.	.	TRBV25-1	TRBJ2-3	CASSETGTDTQYF	TGTGCCAGCAGTGAGACAGGCACAGATACGCAGTATTTT
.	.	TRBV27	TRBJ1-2	CASGLNYGYTF	TGTGCCAGCGGCCTTAACTATGGCTACACCTTC
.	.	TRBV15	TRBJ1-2	CATSLRGGGGYTF	TGTGCCACCAGCTTGCGGGGGGGCGGCGGCTACACCTTC
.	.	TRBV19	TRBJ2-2	CASSIVQGLTGELFF	TGTGCCAGTAGTATAGTTCAGGGGCTAACCGGGGAGCTGTTTTTT
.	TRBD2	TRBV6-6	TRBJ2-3	CASSRGLAGRTDTQYF	TGTGCCAGCAGTCGAGGACTAGCGGGGCGCACAGATACGCAGTATTTT
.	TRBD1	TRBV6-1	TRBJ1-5	CASSTGEGNQPQHF	TGTGCCAGCAGTACAGGGGAGGGCAATCAGCCCCAGCATTTT
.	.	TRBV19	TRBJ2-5	CASSIPGVGKTQYF	TGTGCCAGTAGTATCCCAGGGGTGGGAAAGACCCAGTACTTC
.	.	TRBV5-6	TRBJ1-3	CASSFRTVGGNTIYF	TGTGCCAGCAGTTTTAGGACTGTCGGAGGAAACACCATATATTTT
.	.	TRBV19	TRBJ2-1	CASSSDSYNEQFF	TGTGCCAGTAGTAGCGACAGCTACAATGAGCAGTTCTTC
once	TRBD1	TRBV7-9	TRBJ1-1	CASSLGQGQVGARNTEAFF	TGTGCCAGCAGCTTAGGCCAGGGACAGGTGGGCGCAAGGAACACTGAAGCTTTCTTT
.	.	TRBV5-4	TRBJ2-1	CASSPTTGREQFF	TGTGCCAGCAGCCCCACGACGGGTAGGGAGCAGTTCTTC
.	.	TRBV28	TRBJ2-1	CASSGGLVNEQFF	TGTGCCAGCAGTGGGGGACTGGTCAATGAGCAGTTCTTC
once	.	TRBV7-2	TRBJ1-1	CASSQQTVAEAFF	TGTGCCAGCAGCCAGCAGACAGTCGCTGAAGCTTTCTTT
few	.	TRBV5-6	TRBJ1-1	CASSLTGKVAEAFF	TGTGCCAGCAGCTTGACAGGGAAGGTAGCTGAAGCTTTCTTT
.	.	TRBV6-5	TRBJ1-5	CASSYGAGTQQPQHF	TGTGCCAGCAGTTACGGGGCTGGGACACAACAGCCCCAGCATTTT
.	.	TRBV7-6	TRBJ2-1	CASSDRTGDFTYNEQFF	TGTGCCAGCAGCGATCGAACAGGGGACTTTACCTACAATGAGCAGTTCTTC
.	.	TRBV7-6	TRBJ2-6	CASSPRVSGANVLTF	TGTGCCAGCAGCCCCAGGGTTTCTGGGGCCAACGTCCTGACTTTC
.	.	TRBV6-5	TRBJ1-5	CASSPTGGNNQPQHF	TGTGCCAGCAGCCCCACGGGAGGGAACAATCAGCCCCAGCATTTT
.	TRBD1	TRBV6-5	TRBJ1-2	CASSPWTGGYGYTF	TGTGCCAGCAGTCCCTGGACAGGGGGGTATGGCTACACCTTC
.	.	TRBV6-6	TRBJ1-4	CASSYARGEKLFF	TGTGCCAGCAGTTACGCCAGGGGTGAAAAACTGTTTTTT
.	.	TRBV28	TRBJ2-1	CASSVHRAYNEQFF	TGTGCCAGCAGTGTACACAGAGCCTACAATGAGCAGTTCTTC
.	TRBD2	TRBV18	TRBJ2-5	CASSPWTSGEETQYF	TGTGCCAGCTCACCCTGGACTAGCGGGGAAGAGACCCAGTACTTC
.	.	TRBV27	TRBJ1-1	CASSLTRAGSTEAFF	TGTGCCAGCAGTTTAACGAGGGCGGGGAGCACTGAAGCTTTCTTT
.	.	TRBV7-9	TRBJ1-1	CASSLQSPNTEAFF	TGTGCCAGCAGCCTCCAAAGCCCGAACACTGAAGCTTTCTTT
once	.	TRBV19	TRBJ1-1	CASSREFREAFF	TGTGCCAGTAGTCGGGAGTTCCGTGAAGCTTTCTTT
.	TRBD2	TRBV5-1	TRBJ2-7	CASSLGAGGRSYEQYF	TGCGCCAGCAGCTTGGGAGCGGGGGGTCGGTCCTACGAGCAGTACTTC
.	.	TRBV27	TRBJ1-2	CASSPRGPHYYGYTF	TGTGCCAGCAGTCCCCGAGGGCCTCATTACTATGGCTACACCTTC
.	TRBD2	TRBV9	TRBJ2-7	CASSVAAAGNSEQYF	TGTGCCAGCAGCGTAGCTGCAGCGGGGAACTCCGAGCAGTACTTC
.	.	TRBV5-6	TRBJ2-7	CASRTQGIPYEQYF	TGTGCCAGCAGGACCCAGGGCATCCCCTACGAGCAGTACTTC
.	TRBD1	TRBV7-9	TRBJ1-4	CASSFPTGSNEKLFF	TGTGCCAGCAGCTTCCCGACAGGGTCTAATGAAAAACTGTTTTTT
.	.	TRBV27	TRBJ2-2	CASGRDSLGTGELFF	TGTGCCAGCGGCCGGGACTCTCTCGGCACCGGGGAGCTGTTTTTT
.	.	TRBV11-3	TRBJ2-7	CASSRHVRGEQYF	TGTGCCAGCAGCCGCCACGTCCGGGGCGAGCAGTACTTC
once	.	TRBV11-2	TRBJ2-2	CASSLSVGLNTGELFF	TGTGCCAGCAGCCTATCAGTGGGCCTGAACACCGGGGAGCTGTTTTTT
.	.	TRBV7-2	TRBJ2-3	CASSLALGGADTQYF	TGTGCCAGCAGCTTAGCGCTAGGGGGGGCAGATACGCAGTATTTT
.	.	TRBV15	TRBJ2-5	CATSGQIQETQYF	TGTGCCACCAGCGGGCAGATACAAGAGACCCAGTACTTC
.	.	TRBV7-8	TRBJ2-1	CASSLPYYNEQFF	TGTGCCAGCAGCTTACCGTACTACAATGAGCAGTTCTTC
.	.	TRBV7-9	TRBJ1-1	CASSFSEEAFF	TGTGCCAGCAGCTTCTCCGAGGAAGCTTTCTTT
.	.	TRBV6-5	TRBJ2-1	CASSYGREQFF	TGTGCCAGCAGTTACGGGAGGGAGCAGTTCTTC
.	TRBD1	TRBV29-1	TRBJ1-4	CSVAGTGRDTNEKLFF	TGCAGCGTTGCCGGGACAGGGAGGGATACTAATGAAAAACTGTTTTTT
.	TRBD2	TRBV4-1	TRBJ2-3	CASSQDSLAGAGTDTQYF	TGCGCCAGCAGCCAAGACTCCTTAGCGGGGGCGGGCACAGATACGCAGTATTTT
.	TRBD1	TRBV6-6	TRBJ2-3	CASRQSGTGTDTQYF	TGTGCCAGCAGACAATCCGGGACAGGCACAGATACGCAGTATTTT
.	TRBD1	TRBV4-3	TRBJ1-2	CASSAGQGVDYTF	TGCGCCAGCAGCGCGGGACAGGGTGTCGACTACACCTTC
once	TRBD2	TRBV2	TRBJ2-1	CASRNELAGGNEQFF	TGTGCCAGCAGGAATGAACTAGCGGGGGGCAATGAGCAGTTCTTC
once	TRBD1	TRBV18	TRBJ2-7	CASSPGQGKDEQYF	TGTGCCAGCTCACCGGGACAGGGGAAGGACGAGCAGTACTTC
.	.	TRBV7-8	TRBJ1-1	CASSFSVNTEAFF	TGTGCCAGCAGCTTCTCGGTGAACACTGAAGCTTTCTTT
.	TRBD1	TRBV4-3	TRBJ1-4	CASSLGTADEKLFF	TGCGCCAGCAGCCTTGGGACAGCCGATGAAAAACTGTTTTTT
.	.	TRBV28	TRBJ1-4	CASGRGRVATNEKLFF	TGTGCCAGCGGACGAGGGCGAGTTGCAACTAATGAAAAACTGTTTTTT
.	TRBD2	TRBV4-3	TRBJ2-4	CASSQARGGAQNIQYF	TGCGCCAGCAGCCAAGCGCGCGGGGGGGCTCAAAACATTCAGTACTTC